The rows below give T cell receptor beta chains drawn from one sample of a study of T cell repertoires in cytomegalovirus infection. Their specific antigens are unknown. TCRdb re-derived calls from the reads in MiXCR, one entry per CDR3 protein. Of fewer than 200,000 distinct CDR3 sequences listed, roughly 20% were seen once; the top ten hold 20% to 30%. The sequences come from CD8+ T cells from cultured PBMCs, collected from culture after CMV antigen stimulation. These receptors all come from a human donor in good health (CMV status not recorded). Some clones in this sample may be carry-over from other donors' samples. Each CDR3 is given without its conserved first and last residue.

v_gene	CDR3aa
TRBV4-1	ASSQHRVNTGELF
TRBV27	ASKTGAYSNQPQH
TRBV11-2	ASSLVLSAEAF
TRBV7-6	ASSPVGWTSDYEQY
TRBV10-3	AVSENQGPYSNQPQH
TRBV5-1	ASSERRDRVNEQF
TRBV7-2	ASSLEEILNTEAF
TRBV7-6	ASSFPIFEAF
TRBV2	ASRTGAGMNTEAF
TRBV7-8	ASSFMTGTNTEAF
TRBV4-3	ASSQGSRTGTYEQY
TRBV12-3/TRBV12-4	ASSGDRAFGDTQY
TRBV7-2	ASSSQDSTDTQY
TRBV27	ASSLAGGRNIQY
TRBV24-1	ATSDLRTDGYYGYT
TRBV11-2	ASSLESAANQPQH
TRBV7-3	ASSPSNGTGANVLT
TRBV29-1	SVPPTGGRETQY
TRBV4-2	ASSQGPWQF
TRBV7-9	ASSPETQGRETQY
TRBV29-1	SVEDQGDRGPQETQY